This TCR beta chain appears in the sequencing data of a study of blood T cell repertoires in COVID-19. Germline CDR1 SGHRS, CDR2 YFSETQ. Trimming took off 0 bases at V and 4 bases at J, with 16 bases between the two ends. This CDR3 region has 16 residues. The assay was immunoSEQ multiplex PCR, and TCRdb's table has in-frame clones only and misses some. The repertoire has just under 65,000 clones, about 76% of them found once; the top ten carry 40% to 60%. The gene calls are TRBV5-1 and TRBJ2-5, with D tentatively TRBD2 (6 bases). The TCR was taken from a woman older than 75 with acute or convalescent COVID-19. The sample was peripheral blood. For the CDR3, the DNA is TGCGCCAGCAGCTTGGCCTCAGGGACTCACCCAGAGACCCAGTACTTC. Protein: CASSLASGTHPETQYF.